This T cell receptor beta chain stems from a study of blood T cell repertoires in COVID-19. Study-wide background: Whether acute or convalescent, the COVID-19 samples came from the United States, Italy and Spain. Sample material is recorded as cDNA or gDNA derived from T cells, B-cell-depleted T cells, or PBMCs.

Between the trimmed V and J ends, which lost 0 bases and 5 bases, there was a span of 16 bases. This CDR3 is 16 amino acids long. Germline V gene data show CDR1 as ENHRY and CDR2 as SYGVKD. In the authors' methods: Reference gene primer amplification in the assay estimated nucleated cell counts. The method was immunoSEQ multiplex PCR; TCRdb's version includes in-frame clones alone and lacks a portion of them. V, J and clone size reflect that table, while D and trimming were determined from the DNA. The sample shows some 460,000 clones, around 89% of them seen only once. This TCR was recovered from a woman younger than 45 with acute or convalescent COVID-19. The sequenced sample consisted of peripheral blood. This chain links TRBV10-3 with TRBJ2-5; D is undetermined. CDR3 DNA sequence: TGTGCCATCAGTGAGTCCTCGGGTAACCCATATGAGACCCAGTACTTC. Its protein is CAISESSGNPYETQYF.